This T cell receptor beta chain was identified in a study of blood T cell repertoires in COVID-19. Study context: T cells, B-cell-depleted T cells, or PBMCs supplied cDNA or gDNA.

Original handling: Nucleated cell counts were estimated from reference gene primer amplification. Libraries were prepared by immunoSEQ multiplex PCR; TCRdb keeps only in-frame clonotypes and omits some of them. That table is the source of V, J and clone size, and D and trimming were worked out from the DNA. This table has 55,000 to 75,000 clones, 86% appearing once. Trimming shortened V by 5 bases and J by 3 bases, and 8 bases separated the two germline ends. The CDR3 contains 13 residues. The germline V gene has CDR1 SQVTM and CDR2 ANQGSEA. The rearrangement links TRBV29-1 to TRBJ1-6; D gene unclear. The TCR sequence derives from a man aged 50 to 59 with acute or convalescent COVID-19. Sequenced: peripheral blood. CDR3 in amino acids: CSVRLNYNSPLHF. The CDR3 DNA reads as TGCAGCGTTCGACTGAACTATAATTCACCCCTCCACTTT.